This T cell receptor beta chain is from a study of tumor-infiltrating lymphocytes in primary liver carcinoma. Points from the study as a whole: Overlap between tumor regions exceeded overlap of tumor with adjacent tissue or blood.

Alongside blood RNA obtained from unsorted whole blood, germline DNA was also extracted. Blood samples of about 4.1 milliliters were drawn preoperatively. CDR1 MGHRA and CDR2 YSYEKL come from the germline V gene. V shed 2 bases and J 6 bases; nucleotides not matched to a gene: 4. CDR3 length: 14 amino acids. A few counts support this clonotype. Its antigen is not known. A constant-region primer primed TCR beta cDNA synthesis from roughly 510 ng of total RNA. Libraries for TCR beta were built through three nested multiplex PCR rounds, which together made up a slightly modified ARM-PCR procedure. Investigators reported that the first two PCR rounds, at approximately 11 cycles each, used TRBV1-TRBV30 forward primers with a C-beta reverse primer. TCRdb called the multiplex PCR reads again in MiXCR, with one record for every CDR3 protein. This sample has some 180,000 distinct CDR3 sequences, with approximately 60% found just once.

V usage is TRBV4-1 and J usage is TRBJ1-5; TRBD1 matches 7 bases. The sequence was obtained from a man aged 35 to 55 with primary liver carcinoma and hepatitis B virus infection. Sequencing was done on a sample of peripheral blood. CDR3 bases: TGCGCCAGCAGCCAATCCTCAGGGGGTCAGCCCCAGCATTTT. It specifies CASSQSSGGQPQHF.